The 5 T cell receptor beta chains listed next were all sequenced from one sample in a study of Graves' ophthalmopathy and Graves' hyperthyroidism (dated by TCRdb to about 2018). Sequencing relied on an Illumina HiSeq 2000. For repertoire sequencing, TCR beta CDR3 regions were amplified from RNA transcripts. A first-round RT-PCR used HTBI primers with the Qiagen OneStep RT-PCR kit, followed by a second-round multiplex PCR, size selection and purification. The public reads were run again by TCRdb, first through fastp at Q25 and then through MiXCR, and only productive beta chains were kept. Rows matching on CDR3 protein sequence are summarized as one entry with the most common DNA and genes. The sample profile shows 500,000 to 700,000 distinct CDR3 sequences; 39% of them were found once. The ten largest clones represent about 4.2% of the sample. The sample taken for sequencing was peripheral blood or thyroid tissue (not recorded which). These receptor sequences come from an adult man with Graves' hyperthyroidism.

This clonotype was counted ten times or more. This chain links TRBV13 with TRBJ1-6; 8 nucleotides agree with TRBD1. Germline CDR1 reads PRHDT; CDR2 reads FYEKMQ (reference sequence). The CDR3 is 13 amino acids. V lost 7 bases and J lost 7; bases outside the gene matches: 3. CDR3 amino acids: CASKDRGNSPLHF. CDR3 sequence (DNA): TGTGCCAGCAAAGACAGGGGAAATTCACCCCTCCACTTT.

The CDR3 DNA reads TGTGCCAGCAGTGCACAGGGAATATCATGGGAAAAACTGTTTTTT. This translates into CASSAQGISWEKLFF. This chain joins TRBV7-8 and TRBJ1-4, with D possibly TRBD1 on 6 matching bases. This CDR3 spans 15 amino acids. Between the trimmed V and J ends, which lost 6 bases and 8 bases, there was a span of 19 bases. CDR1 and CDR2 from the germline V gene are SGHVS and FQNEAQ.

This clonotype was seen a handful of times. V gene TRBV7-2 combines with J gene TRBJ2-5, with D possibly called TRBD1 or TRBD2 (5 bases each). The CDR3 extends over 13 amino acids. CDR1 and CDR2 from the germline V gene are SGHTA and FQGNSA. The ends were cut back, 6 bases at V and 4 bases at J, with 12 bases in the middle. The CDR3 here is CASSSGTGETQYF. CDR3 sequence (DNA): TGTGCCAGCAGTTCTGGGACGGGAGAGACCCAGTACTTC. Full variable domain (outside the CDR3, taken from reference TRBV7-2 and TRBJ2-5): GAGVSQSPSNKVTEKGKDVELRCDPISGHTALYWYRQSLGQGLEFLIYFQGNSAPDKSGLPSDRFSAERTGGSVSTLTIQRTQQEDSAVYLCASSSGTGETQYFGPGTRLLVL.

There are many counts of this clonotype. This sequence joins TRBV10-3 and TRBJ2-7, with D uncertain. CDR3 size: 12 residues. CDR1 and CDR2 from the germline V gene are ENHRY and SYGVKD. Trimming removed 8 bases from V and 5 bases from J, with 13 bases in between. CDR3 bases: TGTGCCATCTCGGGCGGCGCGGACGAGCAGTACTTC. Its protein is CAISGGADEQYF.

The chain carries TRBV7-9 and TRBJ2-3; D may correspond to TRBD1 or TRBD2 (6 bases each). Germline V gene lookup returns CDR1 SEHNR and CDR2 FQNEAQ (reference sequence). Trimming shortened V by 5 bases and J by 2 bases, and 23 bases separated the two germline ends. CDR3 length equals 18 residues. The CDR3 here is CASSLPSGRGPPTDTQYF. Here the CDR3 DNA reads TGTGCCAGCAGCCTTCCGTCGGGACGGGGGCCCCCCACAGATACGCAGTATTTT.